These 8 T cell receptor beta chains were all obtained from the same sample, sequenced in a study of blood T cells in healthy people across ages. PCR was performed a second time for about 6 to 12 cycles using a sample-barcoded 5' primer and a J-beta primer mix. TCRdb called the 5' RACE reads again in MiXCR, with one record for every CDR3 protein. The data show about 1,000,000 distinct CDR3 sequences, more than 35% seen once. Sequencing was carried out using blood. These receptors all stem from a woman aged 55 to 70 in good health.

This clonotype was recorded only once. This chain links TRBV6-1 with TRBJ2-3; 14 nucleotides align to TRBD2. V trimming: 6 bases; J trimming: 2 bases; junction bases outside the gene matches: 13. This CDR3 spans 19 amino acids. The germline gives CDR1 MNHNS, CDR2 SASEGT. The CDR3 DNA sequence: TGTGCCAGCAGACGCGGACTAGCGGGAGGTTCCCCCTTCACAGATACGCAGTATTTT. Protein product: CASRRGLAGGSPFTDTQYF.

The table lists this clonotype with many counts. The chain employs TRBV29-1 and TRBJ2-7; TRBD1 agrees at 9 bases. The CDR3 covers 12 residues. The V and J ends lost 6 bases and 4 bases, in that order; junction bases with no gene match: 4. Germline V gene sequence: CDR1 SQVTM, CDR2 ANQGSEA. The CDR3 protein is CSVGDRVYEQYF. In DNA, the CDR3 is TGCAGCGTCGGGGACAGGGTATACGAGCAGTACTTC.

This chain links TRBV10-3 with TRBJ2-5, with D tentatively TRBD2 (5 bases). Germline lookup yields CDR1 ENHRY and CDR2 SYGVKD. This CDR3 is 17 amino acids long. V shed 4 bases and J shed 3 bases, with 21 bases lying between them. CDR3 nucleotides: TGTGCCATCAGTGCAGTCCCCAGCGGCAGTGGAAAAGAGACCCAGTACTTC. The encoded protein is CAISAVPSGSGKETQYF.

In this sample, this clonotype turned up a few times. CDR3 nucleotide sequence: TGCAGTGCCATGGGGTTTAGCGGGAGTGAGAATGAGCAGTTCTTC. Its translation: CSAMGFSGSENEQFF. The V gene is TRBV29-1, the J gene TRBJ2-1, with 9 bases fitting TRBD2. This CDR3 has 15 residues. Germline lookup yields CDR1 SQVTM and CDR2 ANQGSEA.

This clonotype is a singleton in its sample. This rearrangement joins TRBV6-1 to TRBJ2-3; weak D call: TRBD1 (5 bases). With 2 bases removed from V and 1 base from J, the gap between germline ends came to 10 bases. This CDR3 is built from 15 residues. Per the germline V gene, CDR1 is MNHNS and CDR2 is SASEGT. The CDR3 protein is CASSEMGRGTDTQYF. DNA of the CDR3: TGTGCCAGCAGTGAAATGGGCAGGGGCACAGATACGCAGTATTTT.

The table lists this clonotype with a count of one. The CDR3 sequence: CASSQPGGGELFF. The CDR3 DNA reads TGTGCCAGCAGCCAACCAGGGGGCGGGGAGCTGTTTTTT. This sequence joins TRBV4-2 and TRBJ2-2, with 7 bases matching TRBD1. The ends lost 2 bases at V and 7 bases at J; junction bases unmatched: 1. The CDR3 runs to 13 residues. Germline V gene sequence: CDR1 LGHNA, CDR2 YNFKEQ.

CDR3 nucleotide sequence: TGTGCCAGCAGTTTGCAAAGCGACAGAGTTCCTCAGTACTTC. Its protein product is CASSLQSDRVPQYF. This chain connects TRBV28 to TRBJ2-4; perhaps TRBD1 as D (5 bases). CDR1 MDHEN and CDR2 SYDVKM come from the germline V gene. The CDR3 sequence is 14 residues long. Trimming pared 3 bases from V and 12 bases from J, leaving 18 bases between.

This chain uses TRBV6-2 or TRBV6-3 with TRBJ2-7; tentatively, D is TRBD1 (6 bases). The CDR3 is made up of 12 amino acids. The ends were cut back, 7 bases at V and 5 bases at J, with 12 bases in the middle. The germline gives CDR1 MNHEY, CDR2 SVGEGT. The CDR3 bases are TGTGCCAGCATTGGGGGCATGCACGAGCAGTACTTC. Protein sequence: CASIGGMHEQYF.